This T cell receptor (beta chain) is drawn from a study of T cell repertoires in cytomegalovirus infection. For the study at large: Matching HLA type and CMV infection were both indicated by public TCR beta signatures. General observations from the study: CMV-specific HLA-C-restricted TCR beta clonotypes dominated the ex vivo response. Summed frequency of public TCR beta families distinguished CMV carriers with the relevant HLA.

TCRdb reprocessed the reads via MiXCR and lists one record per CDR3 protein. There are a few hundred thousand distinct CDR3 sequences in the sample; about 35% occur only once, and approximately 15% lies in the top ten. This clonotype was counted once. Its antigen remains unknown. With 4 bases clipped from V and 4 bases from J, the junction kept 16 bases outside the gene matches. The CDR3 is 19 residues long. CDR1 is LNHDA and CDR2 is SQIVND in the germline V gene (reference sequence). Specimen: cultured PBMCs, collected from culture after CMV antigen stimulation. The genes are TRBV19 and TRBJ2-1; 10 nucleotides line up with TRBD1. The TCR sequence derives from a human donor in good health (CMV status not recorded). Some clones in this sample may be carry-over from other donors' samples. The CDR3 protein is CASSRRQGAVGRAYNEQFF. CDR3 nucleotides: TGTGCCAGTAGTAGGAGACAGGGGGCTGTAGGGAGAGCGTACAATGAGCAGTTCTTC.